This TCR beta chain was documented in a study of CDR3 diversity in severe acne (dated by TCRdb to between 2017 and 2020). Receptor libraries were prepared by PCR. Instrument used: Illumina HiSeq 2000. TCRdb applied fastp at Q25 and MiXCR to the public reads, then kept only in-frame beta chains. When rows share a CDR3 protein, they turn into one entry using the most common DNA and genes. Counted in this sample were 97,000 or so distinct CDR3 sequences; more than 45% of them appeared once. The top ten hold 12% of the sample. From the cysteine up to the phenylalanine, the CDR3 has a length of 14 residues. The retained sequence is limited to the CDR3, 42 bases, with the frame set at the first base. The junction shows trimming of 3 bases on V and 4 bases on J, plus 12 bases between the germline ends. CDR1 MGHDK and CDR2 SYGVNS are derived from the germline V gene. Regarding this clonotype: No cognate antigen has been identified for it. Base qualities are not at hand, and no much larger clone is one base apart.

The TCR originated in a male donor with acne. The chain employs TRBV25-1 and TRBJ2-5; a tentative D call is TRBD1 (5 bases match). Sequenced sample: blood. The base sequence is TGTGCCAGCAGTGAGGCTCGGACAATAGAGACCCAGTACTTC. This encodes CASSEARTIETQYF.